Below, 22 T cell receptor beta chains from the same sample are listed, as sequenced in a study of human T cells and chemical hapten exposure. TCRdb redid the calling of the RACE reads with MiXCR, one entry per CDR3 protein. The data contain some 80,000 distinct CDR3 sequences, roughly 10% of them singletons. Described time point: patch test 2, 6 weeks after DPC sensitization. Sample treatment: therapeutic diphenylcyclopropenone sensitization with weekly scalp DPC. The material sequenced was whole blood, taken in connection with sensitization to the hapten diphenylcyclopropenone (DPC). These receptors were taken from a young woman with alopecia areata. Some clones in this sample may be carry-over from other donors' samples.

This sequence joins TRBV28 and TRBJ1-1; TRBD1 is a possible D gene (5 bases). This CDR3 region has 13 residues. Germline-derived CDR1 and CDR2 are MDHEN and SYDVKM. V lost 6 bases, J lost 1 base, and 9 bases lay in between. The CDR3 DNA sequence: TGTGCCAGCAGGCGGGACGGGAACACTGAAGCTTTCTTT. It specifies CASRRDGNTEAFF. Looking up the rest from reference TRBV28 and TRBJ1-1 gives the full variable domain: DVKVTQSSRYLVKRTGEKVFLECVQDMDHENMFWYRQDPGLGLRLIYFSYDVKMKEKGDIPEGYSVSREKKERFSLILESASTNQTSMYLCASRRDGNTEAFFGQGTRLTVV.

This rearrangement joins TRBV18 to TRBJ2-7; 14 nucleotides line up with TRBD2. CDR1 is KGHSH and CDR2 is LQKENI in the germline V gene. This CDR3 contains 16 residues. V shed 6 bases and J 2 bases; nucleotides not matched to a gene: 6. The CDR3 region has the DNA TGTGCCAGCTCTGGGACTAGCGGGAGAGTCCCCTACGAGCAGTACTTC. Translated, it gives CASSGTSGRVPYEQYF.

This clonotype was observed many times. The chain combines TRBV15 with TRBJ1-1; D remains ambiguous. The CDR3 runs 15 residues. The germline V gene has CDR1 LNHNV and CDR2 YYDKDF (reference sequence). V was pared by 3 bases and J by 2 bases, with 13 bases between. DNA for the CDR3: TGTGCCACCAGCAGGGGAAGAGGCAGTAACACTGAAGCTTTCTTT. Protein product: CATSRGRGSNTEAFF.

This clonotype was counted at least ten times. The rearrangement joins TRBV6-2 or TRBV6-3 to TRBJ2-7; 10 nucleotides align to TRBD2. The CDR3 has 15 residues. Germline CDR1 reads MNHEY; CDR2 reads SVGEGT. Losses at the gene ends were 2 bases for V and 7 bases for J; bases not matched to a gene: 8. This CDR3 reads CASSYGSGRAWEQYF. The CDR3, as DNA: TGTGCCAGCAGTTACGGGAGCGGGAGGGCCTGGGAGCAGTACTTC.

There are many counts of this clonotype. CDR3 region: CASSLMGRANEQFF. The CDR3 DNA reads as TGTGCCAGCAGCTTAATGGGACGGGCCAATGAGCAGTTCTTC. The chain employs TRBV7-3 and TRBJ2-1; the D gene could be TRBD1 or TRBD2 (5 bases each). This CDR3 region has 14 residues. Trimming cost V 1 base and J 6 bases, with 10 bases left between them. Germline V lookup: CDR1 SGHTA, CDR2 FQGTGA.

This clonotype was picked up many times. The rearrangement joins TRBV18 to TRBJ2-3; D remains unclear. Germline V gives CDR1 KGHSH, CDR2 LQKENI. V was pared by 0 bases and J by 0 bases, with 4 bases between. This CDR3 has 14 amino acids. The CDR3 bases are TGTGCCAGCTCACCACCCTCTAGCACAGATACGCAGTATTTT. Protein sequence: CASSPPSSTDTQYF.

This clonotype was observed a handful of times. The gene calls are TRBV28 and TRBJ2-2; D uncertain. The V and J ends lost 3 bases and 7 bases respectively, with 6 bases between them. The germline V gene has CDR1 MDHEN and CDR2 SYDVKM. This CDR3 contains 12 residues. For the CDR3, the DNA is TGTGCCAGCAGTTTCTCTGGCGGGGAGCTGTTTTTT. Translating gives CASSFSGGELFF.

This clonotype came up many times. The chain has TRBV29-1 and TRBJ1-1, with 7 bases fitting TRBD1. The CDR3 length is 15 residues. Trimming removed 7 bases from V and 5 bases from J; junction bases left unmatched: 16. Per the germline V gene, CDR1 is SQVTM and CDR2 is ANQGSEA. CDR3 DNA: TGCAGCGCTAAAGGACCAGGGGGTGGTGGGACTGAAGCTTTCTTT. As protein: CSAKGPGGGGTEAFF.

This rearrangement joins TRBV11-2 to TRBJ1-1, with D possibly matching TRBD1 (5 bases). Per germline, CDR1 SGHAT and CDR2 FQNNGV. This CDR3 region has 14 residues. V was pared by 5 bases and J by 5 bases, with 15 bases between. DNA of the CDR3: TGTGCCAGCAGCCCGCAGGGAGGGGCGACTGAAGCTTTCTTT. This translates into CASSPQGGATEAFF.

This chain uses TRBV10-3 with TRBJ1-1; tentative D call: TRBD1 (6 bases). CDR3 length equals 12 residues. V was clipped by 2 bases and J by 12 bases, with 13 bases between them. Germline values: CDR1 ENHRY, CDR2 SYGVKD. As DNA, the CDR3 is TGTGCCATCAGTGAGACAGGGTCGGAAACTTTCTTT. Translating it yields CAISETGSETFF.

This clonotype was detected many times. The chain combines TRBV7-2 with TRBJ2-4, with D perhaps matching TRBD1 or TRBD2 (5 bases each). CDR1 and CDR2 from the germline V gene are SGHTA and FQGNSA. The CDR3 totals 16 residues. Trimming stripped 3 bases from V and 3 bases from J, with 15 bases between. CDR3 sequence: CASSLNLGTVKNIQYF. CDR3 nucleotide sequence: TGTGCCAGCAGCTTGAACCTCGGGACCGTCAAAAACATTCAGTACTTC.

This clonotype has ten or more counts. This sequence joins TRBV11-3 and TRBJ1-1, with TRBD1 as a possible D gene (5 bases). Germline CDR1 reads SGHNT; CDR2 reads YENEEA. The CDR3 extends over 12 amino acids. The V end was cut by 4 bases, the J end by 9 bases, with 12 bases between. This CDR3 reads CASSSSTGQAFF. As DNA, the CDR3 is TGTGCCAGCAGCTCCTCAACGGGACAAGCTTTCTTT.

Remarks on this clonotype: One end of the junction varies from germline; a read error may be responsible. V and J are TRBV7-9 and TRBJ2-1; 8 bases line up with TRBD1. This CDR3 is built from 14 residues. Germline V CDR1 and CDR2: SEHNR, FQNEAQ (reference sequence). CDR3 residues: CASNPQGAGNEQLF. In DNA form, the CDR3 reads TGTGCCAGCAACCCCCAGGGGGCAGGGAATGAGCAGCTCTTC.

This clonotype has a count of ten or more. The CDR3 coding sequence is TGTGCCAGCAGCGTAGGTGGCAGGGAATCAGATACGCAGTATTTT. It translates to CASSVGGRESDTQYF. The J gene is TRBJ2-3, the V gene TRBV9; D perhaps matches TRBD1 (5 bases). This CDR3 spans 15 amino acids. Germline V gives CDR1 SGDLS, CDR2 YYNGEE. V gave up 0 bases and J gave up 4 bases, with 12 bases separating them.

This clonotype has ten or more counts. The chain joins TRBV18 to TRBJ1-5, with D unresolved. Per the germline V gene, CDR1 is KGHSH and CDR2 is LQKENI. The CDR3 runs 14 residues. Trimming left V 4 bases short and J 0 bases short, with 7 bases between. CDR3 bases: TGTGCCAGCTCACGCGACAATAGCAATCAGCCCCAGCATTTT. Amino acid sequence: CASSRDNSNQPQHF.

This clonotype was detected only a few times. This may be a read error, as it is one base from a much larger clone. The chain couples TRBV29-1 to TRBJ2-3; the D gene is possibly TRBD2 (5 bases). Per germline, CDR1 SQVTM and CDR2 ANQGSEA. The CDR3 sequence is 14 residues long. Trimming left V 2 bases short and J 3 bases short, with 12 bases between. The CDR3 loop is CSVERGVGTDTQYF. CDR3 DNA: TGCAGCGTTGAACGGGGAGTCGGGACAGATACGCAGTATTTT.

There are a few counts of this clonotype. The V gene is TRBV28, the J gene TRBJ2-1; D is ambiguous. CDR3 size: 13 residues. Trimming shortened V by 2 bases and J by 6 bases, and 8 bases separated the two germline ends. The germline CDR1 and CDR2 sequences are MDHEN and SYDVKM. The CDR3 DNA sequence: TGTGCCAGCAGTTTAATGAAGCCCAATGAGCAGTTCTTC. Translation gives CASSLMKPNEQFF.

V and J are TRBV28 and TRBJ1-2, with D uncertain. The CDR3 loop spans 12 amino acids. Germline lookup yields CDR1 MDHEN and CDR2 SYDVKM. Trimming took 2 bases from V and 10 from J, leaving 11 bases between them. CDR3 in amino acids: CASSLRPEDYTF. In DNA, the CDR3 is TGTGCCAGCAGTTTACGCCCGGAGGACTACACCTTC.

This clonotype was seen ten or more times. This chain joins TRBV4-1 and TRBJ1-5, with D perhaps TRBD1 (5 bases). The CDR3 runs to 17 residues. V was cut by 6 bases and J by 0 bases, with 18 bases left in between. Germline CDR1 is MGHRA and CDR2 is YSYEKL. The chain's CDR3 is CASSLKSGGYSNQPQHF. CDR3 DNA: TGCGCCAGCAGTCTCAAGTCCGGGGGGTATAGCAATCAGCCCCAGCATTTT.

In its sample, this clonotype was seen many times. The rearrangement joins TRBV6-2 or TRBV6-3 to TRBJ2-1, with 8 bases aligning to TRBD1. This CDR3 is 15 amino acids long. Germline CDR1 is MNHEY and CDR2 is SVGEGT. V shed 7 bases and J 4 bases; nucleotides not matched to a gene: 9. The CDR3 sequence is CASTGGLSPYNEQFF. The CDR3 DNA sequence: TGTGCCAGCACAGGGGGCCTCTCCCCTTACAATGAGCAGTTCTTC.

This clonotype was seen many times. The chain is built from TRBV6-5 and TRBJ2-1; weak D call: TRBD1 (6 bases). Trimming stripped 0 bases from V and 7 bases from J, with 7 bases between. CDR3 length equals 13 residues. Germline V gene sequence: CDR1 MNHEY, CDR2 SVGAGI. CDR3 in amino acids: CASSYSQGNEQFF. The CDR3 region has the DNA TGTGCCAGCAGTTACTCCCAGGGGAATGAGCAGTTCTTC.

V gene TRBV5-1 combines with J gene TRBJ2-3; TRBD2 aligns across 13 bases. The CDR3 is made up of 17 amino acids. Trimming removed 3 bases from V and 3 bases from J; junction bases left unmatched: 7. The germline CDR1 and CDR2 sequences are SGHRS and YFSETQ. CDR3 sequence reads: CASSSGLAGELTDTQYF. The CDR3 DNA follows: TGCGCCAGCAGCTCCGGACTAGCGGGGGAGTTGACAGATACGCAGTATTTT.